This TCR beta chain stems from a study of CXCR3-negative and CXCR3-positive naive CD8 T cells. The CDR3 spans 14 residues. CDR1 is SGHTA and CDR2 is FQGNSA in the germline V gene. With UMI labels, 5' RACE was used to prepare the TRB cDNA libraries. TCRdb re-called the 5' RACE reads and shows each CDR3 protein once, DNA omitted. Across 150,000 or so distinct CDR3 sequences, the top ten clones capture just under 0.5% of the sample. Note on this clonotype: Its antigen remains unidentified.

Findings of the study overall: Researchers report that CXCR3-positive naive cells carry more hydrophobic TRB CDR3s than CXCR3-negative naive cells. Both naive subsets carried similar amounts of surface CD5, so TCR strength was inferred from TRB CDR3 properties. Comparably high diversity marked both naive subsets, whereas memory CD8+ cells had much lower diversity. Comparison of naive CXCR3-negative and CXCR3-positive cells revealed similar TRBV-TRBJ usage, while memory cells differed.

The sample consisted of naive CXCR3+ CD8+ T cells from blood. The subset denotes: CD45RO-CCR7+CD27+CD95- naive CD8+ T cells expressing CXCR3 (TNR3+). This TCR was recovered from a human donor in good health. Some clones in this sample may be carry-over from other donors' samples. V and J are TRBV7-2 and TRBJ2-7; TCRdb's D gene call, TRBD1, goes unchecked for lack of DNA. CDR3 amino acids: CASSFSTGELEQYF.